This T cell receptor beta chain was retrieved from a study of T cell repertoires in cytomegalovirus infection. Study background: CMV epitopes used comprised recently identified HLA-C-restricted ones and well-studied HLA-B-restricted ones. Signatures in public TCR beta sequences pointed to both CMV infection and matching HLA type.

Using its own MiXCR run on the reads, TCRdb lists one record per CDR3 protein. This sample has 110,000 to 150,000 distinct CDR3 sequences; approximately 30% occur once, and the top ten carry around 50%. With V trimmed by 1 base and J by 10 bases, 16 bases remained unmatched. Germline V lookup: CDR1 DFQATT, CDR2 SNEGSKA (reference sequence). The CDR3 contains 17 residues. On this clonotype itself: Its antigen is unknown.

Whole-study findings and limits: Using cumulative public TCR beta family frequency, the authors identified those who carried CMV together with the relevant HLA. Ex vivo, HLA-C-restricted CMV-specific TCR beta clonotypes prevailed over the rest of the response.

The rearrangement links TRBV20-1 to TRBJ2-1, with 10 bases identical to TRBD2. The specimen comprised CD8+ T cells from cultured PBMCs, sampled from culture after CMV antigen stimulation. The clonotype originates from a human donor in good health (CMV status not recorded). Some clones in this sample may be carry-over from other donors' samples. Here the CDR3 DNA reads TGCAGTGCTAGAGGAGTAAGGGGAGCGGGGGGGCTCGGGGAGCAGTTCTTC. It is translated as CSARGVRGAGGLGEQFF.